These T cell receptor beta chains were read from a single sample in a study of blood T cell repertoires in COVID-19. Profiling relied on immunoSEQ multiplex PCR, and the TCRdb table lists in-frame clones only, not all of them. The data show 56,000 or so clones, less than 90% seen once. The source material was peripheral blood. These receptors all come from a human donor in a cohort sampled during active COVID-19. The CDR3 runs from the conserved cysteine through the conserved F or W. The order of the fields is D gene, J gene, V gene, CDR3 protein, CDR3 DNA. The D gene is left open where the match is weak.

d_gene: TRBD2; j_gene: TRBJ2-7; v_gene: TRBV5-1; CDR3aa: CASSLTGLAGGSYEQYF; CDR3nt: TGCGCCAGCAGCTTGACGGGACTAGCGGGAGGCTCCTACGAGCAGTACTTC
d_gene: TRBD2; j_gene: TRBJ2-5; v_gene: TRBV10-3; CDR3aa: CAISEPSSGKGETQYF; CDR3nt: TGTGCCATCAGTGAGCCCTCTAGCGGGAAGGGAGAGACCCAGTACTTC
d_gene: TRBD2; j_gene: TRBJ2-3; v_gene: TRBV3-1/TRBV3-2; CDR3aa: CASSPRGASSGRGTQYF; CDR3nt: TGTGCCAGCAGCCCTAGGGGGGCATCTAGCGGGAGAGGAACGCAGTATTTT
d_gene: NA; j_gene: TRBJ1-5; v_gene: TRBV19; CDR3aa: CASSRQGREGGNQPQHF; CDR3nt: TGTGCCAGTAGTCGGCAGGGGAGGGAGGGAGGCAATCAGCCCCAGCATTTT
d_gene: TRBD2; j_gene: TRBJ2-3; v_gene: TRBV28; CDR3aa: CASSFHGGSRTDTQYF; CDR3nt: TGTGCCAGCAGTTTCCATGGCGGGAGCAGGACAGATACGCAGTATTTT
d_gene: TRBD1; j_gene: TRBJ2-4; v_gene: TRBV27; CDR3aa: CASSTRTGVGNIQYF; CDR3nt: TGTGCCAGCAGTACCCGGACAGGGGTGGGAAACATTCAGTACTTC
d_gene: TRBD1; j_gene: TRBJ1-4; v_gene: TRBV28; CDR3aa: CASSLHPGQKFEKLFF; CDR3nt: TGTGCCAGCAGTTTGCATCCGGGACAGAAATTTGAAAAACTGTTTTTT
d_gene: NA; j_gene: TRBJ2-3; v_gene: TRBV5-4; CDR3aa: CASSLERAASHTQYF; CDR3nt: TGTGCCAGCAGCTTGGAGCGGGCCGCCTCTCATACGCAGTATTTT
d_gene: TRBD2; j_gene: TRBJ2-7; v_gene: TRBV7-6; CDR3aa: CASSLKGSLIVESGNRF; CDR3nt: TGTGCCAGCAGCTTAAAGGGGTCTCTTATCGTGGAAAGCGGGAATCGCTTC
d_gene: NA; j_gene: TRBJ1-1; v_gene: TRBV2; CDR3aa: CASTFTENTEAFF; CDR3nt: TGTGCCAGCACCTTTACAGAGAACACTGAAGCTTTCTTT